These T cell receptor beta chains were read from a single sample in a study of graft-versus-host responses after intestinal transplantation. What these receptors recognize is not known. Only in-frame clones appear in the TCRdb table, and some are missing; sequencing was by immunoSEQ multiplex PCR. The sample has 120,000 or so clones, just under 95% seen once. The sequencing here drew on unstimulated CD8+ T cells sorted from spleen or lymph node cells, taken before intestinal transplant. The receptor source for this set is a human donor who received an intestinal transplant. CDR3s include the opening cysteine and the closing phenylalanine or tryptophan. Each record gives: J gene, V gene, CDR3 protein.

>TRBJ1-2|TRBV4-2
CASSQDSSGSFYGYTF
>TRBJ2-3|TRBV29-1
CSVRGIGIDTQYF
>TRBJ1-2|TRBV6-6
CASSYSRGVPGYTF
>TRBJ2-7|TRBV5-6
CASSLGQVLIDEQYF
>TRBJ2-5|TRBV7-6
CASSLWGRETQYF
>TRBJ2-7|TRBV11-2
CASSGHLGGSAYEQYF
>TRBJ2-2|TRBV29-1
CSVGVGQGTLATGELFF
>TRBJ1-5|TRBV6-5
CASSHMAYSNQPQHF
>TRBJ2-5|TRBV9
CASSVEEETQYF
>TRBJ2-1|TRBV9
CASSEATGGSYNEQFF
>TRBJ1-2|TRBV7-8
CASSLRPTGHGYTF
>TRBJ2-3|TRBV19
CASSIDPGYADTQYF